This TCR beta chain was observed in a study of T-cell reconstitution after alpha-beta-depleted transplantation in children listed by TCRdb under 2016. In the study overall: Using TCR repertoire profiling, the study followed T-cell immune reconstitution in a quantitative way in children after TCRalphabeta/CD19-depleted allogeneic hematopoietic cell transplantation. Broad study findings and their caveats: In some patients, the high TCRbeta diversity seen at day 60 was put down to recipient T cells and intrathymic progenitors that had survived conditioning. The apparently early recovery of alphabetaT-cell counts about two months after transplant reportedly depended on only several hundred rapidly expanded clones that came from non-depleted graft cells. Over subsequent months, a decline in hyperexpanded clone frequencies was noted, and after one year, T-cell counts and TCRbeta diversity were mostly ascribed to newly produced T cells.

Receptor libraries were prepared by PCR. Sequencer: Illumina HiSeq 2500. To normalize quantification of the TCRbeta repertoire, the TCR libraries were built with molecular barcoding that relied on unique molecular identifiers. TCRdb reworked the public reads: Q25 trimming with fastp, MiXCR clone assembly, productive beta chains retained. Rows matching on CDR3 protein sequence are summarized as one entry with the most common DNA and genes. This sample gives 300,000 to 400,000 distinct CDR3 sequences in total; 23% of them show up just once. Together, the top ten hold 11% of the sample. This clonotype turned up a few times. Its target antigen remains unknown. Base qualities are not recorded, but no much larger clone differs from it by a single base. The treatment or condition label for this specimen denotes: allogeneic hematopoietic cell transplantation with graft depleted of TCRalphabeta T cells and CD19 B cells. The transplant recipients were children given TCRalphabeta/CD19-depleted allogeneic hematopoietic cell grafts.

The CDR3 spans 14 residues, from the cysteine through the phenylalanine. The sequence is cut down to CDR3 DNA, 42 bases in frame from base 1. From the germline V gene, CDR1 is KGHDR and CDR2 is SFDVKD. From V the trimming removes 4 bases and from J it removes 12 bases, while the gene matches leave 8 bases of the junction unaccounted for. The sequenced sample was PBMCs, mostly from graft donor cells, obtained 180 days after TCRalphabeta/CD19-depleted stem cell transplant. This sequence originates from a male patient aged 10 to 17 who had a stem cell transplant for acute lymphoblastic leukemia, so the T cells may come from the graft donor. In this chain, TRBV24-1 is recombined with TRBJ2-1; 10 central nucleotides agree with TRBD2. The CDR3: CATSDSGTSEAQFF. The DNA is as follows: TGTGCCACCAGTGACTCCGGGACTAGCGAGGCGCAGTTCTTC.